This section outlines one TCR beta chain sequence together with its context. CDR3 length: 15 residues. V was shortened by 5 bases and J by 2 bases, with 10 bases between the two germline ends. The germline CDR1 and CDR2 sequences are MNHNY and SVGAGI (reference sequence). The data are from a study of T cell responses to AZD1222 COVID-19 vaccine. Clones were sequenced by immunoSEQ multiplex PCR, and TCRdb holds only the in-frame ones, with some missing. The profile shows 130,000 to 150,000 clones, around 91% of them singletons. This sequence joins TRBV6-6 and TRBJ2-6; D is uncertain. The source material was peripheral blood, sampled on day 0 of AZD1222 vaccination. This sequence originates from an adult in good health. The CDR3 DNA reads as TGTGCCAGCAGTGGCGAGAGCCCTGGGGCCAACGTCCTGACTTTC. Translation: CASSGESPGANVLTF.